Each of the 24 T cell receptor beta chains below was sequenced from the same sample in a study of T cells after yellow fever vaccination. MiXCR, applied by TCRdb to the 5' RACE reads, yields one record per CDR3 protein. The data hold some 250,000 distinct CDR3 sequences, with around 3.5% observed a single time. The sequenced sample was PBMCs, obtained 15 days after the yellow fever booster vaccination. The receptor set was obtained from a man aged 18 to 29 who received the YFV17D yellow fever vaccine.

The table lists this clonotype with many counts. The J gene is TRBJ1-2, the V gene TRBV7-2, with D perhaps matching TRBD1 (5 bases). Germline-derived CDR1 and CDR2 are SGHTA and FQGNSA. The CDR3 length is 14 residues. Trimming stripped 0 bases from V and 8 bases from J, with 13 bases between. The CDR3 region has the DNA TGTGCCAGCAGCTTAGCGAGTTGGGGCGTAGGCTACACCTTC. This encodes CASSLASWGVGYTF.

This clonotype has at least ten counts. The V and J genes are TRBV4-3 and TRBJ1-5; D is unclear. Per germline, CDR1 LGHNA and CDR2 YSLEER. The V end lost 4 bases, the J end lost 3 bases, and 13 bases lay between the germline ends. The CDR3 is made up of 15 amino acids. DNA of the CDR3: TGCGCCAGCAGCCTTTCGCGGGTCCTCAATCAGCCCCAGCATTTT. Translating gives CASSLSRVLNQPQHF.

This clonotype was observed at least ten times. The V and J genes are TRBV24-1 and TRBJ1-4; 12 nucleotides agree with TRBD1. The germline V gene encodes CDR1 KGHDR and CDR2 SFDVKD. Trimming cost V 5 bases and J 8 bases; bases outside gene matches: 8. The CDR3 spans 16 residues. In DNA, the CDR3 is TGTGCCACCAGTGGTCCTCGGGACAGGGGGCAAGAAAAACTGTTTTTT. Translated, it gives CATSGPRDRGQEKLFF.

This clonotype was detected ten times or more. CDR3 sequence reads: CSVPNRNYGYTF. Here the CDR3 DNA reads TGCAGCGTTCCTAACAGGAACTATGGCTACACCTTC. The genes are TRBV29-1 and TRBJ1-2, with D perhaps matching TRBD1 (5 bases). The CDR3 is made up of 12 amino acids. Germline loops: CDR1 SQVTM, CDR2 ANQGSEA. The V end lost 5 bases, the J end lost 2 bases, and 9 bases lay between the germline ends.

This clonotype was detected ten times or more. The chain combines TRBV5-6 with TRBJ2-3, with TRBD1 matching 9 bases. Trimming cost V 5 bases and J 0 bases; bases outside gene matches: 4. Germline CDR1 SGHDT, CDR2 YYEEEE. The CDR3 consists of 15 residues. As DNA, the CDR3 is TGTGCCAGCAGACGGACAGGGGCGAGCACAGATACGCAGTATTTT. Protein sequence: CASRRTGASTDTQYF.

This chain uses TRBV27 with TRBJ1-2; tentative D call: TRBD1 (5 bases). In germline, CDR1 is MNHEY, CDR2 SMNVEV (reference sequence). V gave up 3 bases and J gave up 8 bases, with 22 bases separating them. This CDR3 is built from 16 residues. The CDR3 bases are TGTGCCAGCAGTTTTCAACCGTTGAGGGGAAGTCGAGGCTACACCTTC. Its translation is CASSFQPLRGSRGYTF.

This clonotype was picked up many times. This chain joins TRBV11-1 and TRBJ1-6, with D perhaps TRBD1 (5 bases). The CDR3 is 19 amino acids. Germline V CDR1 and CDR2: SGHAT, FQDESV (reference sequence). The germline V and J ends were trimmed by 0 bases and 0 bases, with 15 bases remaining between them. The CDR3 sequence is CASSLAPRGRSSYNSPLHF. The CDR3 region has the DNA TGTGCCAGCAGCTTAGCGCCGCGGGGACGCAGCTCCTATAATTCACCCCTCCACTTT.

Ten or more counts support this clonotype. The chain uses TRBV7-9 and TRBJ2-6; D perhaps matches TRBD1 (5 bases). The V gene lost 4 bases and the J gene lost 0 bases, with 13 bases spanning the gap. The CDR3 spans 17 residues. The V gene's germline CDR1 is SEHNR and CDR2 FQNEAQ (reference sequence). CDR3 residues: CASSSPRTPSGANVLTF. Written as DNA, the CDR3 is TGTGCCAGCAGCTCGCCCCGGACACCCTCTGGGGCCAACGTCCTGACTTTC.

This clonotype was detected many times. This chain connects TRBV12-3 or TRBV12-4 to TRBJ2-7; 10 bases fit TRBD2. V lost 2 bases, J lost 6 bases, and 4 bases stayed unmatched. There are 14 residues in the CDR3. DNA for the CDR3: TGTGCCAGCAGTTTAAGACTAGCGGGTTCCGAGCAGTACTTC. Its protein product is CASSLRLAGSEQYF.

This clonotype has at least ten counts. This chain connects TRBV10-3 to TRBJ2-7, with D unresolved. The CDR3 has 14 amino acids. Trimming left V 3 bases short and J 2 bases short, with 11 bases between. The germline CDR1 and CDR2 sequences are ENHRY and SYGVKD. CDR3 bases: TGTGCCATCAGTGACACGAAAACTACCTACGAGCAGTACTTC. Its translation: CAISDTKTTYEQYF.

Many counts were recorded for this clonotype. This chain joins TRBV7-8 and TRBJ2-7; TRBD2 agrees at 8 bases. CDR1 is SGHVS and CDR2 is FQNEAQ in the germline V gene. J lost 3 bases, V lost 2 bases, and 6 bases had no gene match. The CDR3 covers 15 residues. Here the CDR3 DNA reads TGTGCCAGCAGCTTAAACTCGGGACTAGGCTACGAGCAGTACTTC. Encoded protein: CASSLNSGLGYEQYF.

This clonotype was seen repeatedly, ten times or more. The chain links TRBV20-1 to TRBJ1-1, with D maybe TRBD1 (5 bases). The germline CDR1 and CDR2 sequences are DFQATT and SNEGSKA (reference sequence). CDR3 length: 12 residues. V gave up 2 bases and J gave up 10 bases, with 14 bases separating them. The CDR3 region is CSARWPGTGAFF. The CDR3 region has the DNA TGCAGTGCTAGATGGCCGGGGACCGGAGCTTTCTTT.

This clonotype was picked up many times. The genes are TRBV3-1 and TRBJ2-3; weak D call: TRBD1 (5 bases). Germline CDR1 is LGHDT and CDR2 is YNNKEL (reference sequence). This CDR3 contains 15 residues. V lost 1 base and J lost 9, with 17 bases in between. The CDR3 region is CASSQVRRAGLTQYF. CDR3 nucleotide sequence: TGTGCCAGCAGCCAAGTGAGAAGGGCAGGGTTGACGCAGTATTTT.

This chain joins TRBV27 and TRBJ1-1; D gene unclear. CDR1 and CDR2 from the germline V gene are MNHEY and SMNVEV (reference sequence). The CDR3 spans 14 residues. The V and J ends lost 6 bases and 4 bases respectively, with 15 bases between them. In DNA form, the CDR3 reads TGTGCCAGCAGGATTCGGGCGCACGGCACTGAAGCTTTCTTT. The encoded protein is CASRIRAHGTEAFF.

This clonotype was detected ten times or more. This chain's CDR3 is CASSPGMGSEAFF. The CDR3, as DNA: TGTGCCAGCTCACCCGGGATGGGCAGCGAAGCTTTCTTT. This chain joins TRBV18 and TRBJ1-1; D is undetermined. With 3 bases removed from V and 8 bases from J, the gap between germline ends came to 13 bases. CDR3 length: 13 amino acids. From germline, CDR1 is KGHSH and CDR2 LQKENI.

This clonotype has at least ten counts. The chain combines TRBV11-2 with TRBJ1-1; D is perhaps TRBD1 (6 bases). CDR1 and CDR2 (germline): SGHAT, FQNNGV. Trimming took 2 bases from V and 11 from J, leaving 12 bases between them. The CDR3 extends over 12 amino acids. This CDR3 is CASSLSRDTAFF. The CDR3 coding sequence is TGTGCCAGCAGCTTAAGTAGGGACACCGCTTTCTTT. Together with reference TRBV11-2 and TRBJ1-1, the CDR3 gives the full variable domain: EAGVAQSPRYKIIEKRQSVAFWCNPISGHATLYWYQQILGQGPKLLIQFQNNGVVDDSQLPKDRFSAERLKGVDSTLKIQPAKLEDSAVYLCASSLSRDTAFFGQGTRLTVV.

At least ten counts were recorded for this clonotype. The chain combines TRBV5-1 with TRBJ1-6, with D hard to call. V was pared by 5 bases and J by 10 bases, with 16 bases between. The CDR3 runs 14 residues. Germline values: CDR1 SGHRS, CDR2 YFSETQ. The CDR3 region has the DNA TGCGCCAGCAGGGCCGAAGGTTATGGATCACCCCTCCACTTT. It encodes CASRAEGYGSPLHF.

At least ten counts were recorded for this clonotype. The chain couples TRBV20-1 to TRBJ1-2; 11 positions match TRBD1. The CDR3 totals 14 residues. J was trimmed by 8 bases and V by 1 base; bases with no gene match: 6. Looked up from germline, CDR1 is DFQATT and CDR2 is SNEGSKA (reference sequence). CDR3 in amino acids: CSARGTGGWEGYTF. Here the CDR3 DNA reads TGCAGTGCTAGAGGGACAGGGGGCTGGGAAGGCTACACCTTC.

This clonotype was seen at least ten times. J is TRBJ2-3 and V is TRBV19; TRBD2 agrees at 11 bases. CDR3 length: 19 amino acids. Trimming cost V 9 bases and J 2 bases; bases outside gene matches: 19. Germline CDR1 LNHDA, CDR2 SQIVND (reference sequence). The CDR3, as DNA: TGTGCCAGCCGACCACTAGCGGGGGCCCCCGAACGATACACAGATACGCAGTATTTT. Encoded protein: CASRPLAGAPERYTDTQYF.

This clonotype has just a few counts. The rearrangement uses TRBV12-3 or TRBV12-4 and TRBJ1-2; no clear D gene. V was shortened by 1 base and J by 0 bases, with 18 bases between the two germline ends. The CDR3 is 18 amino acids. CDR3 sequence (DNA): TGTGCCAGCAGTTTAGACGCCCTGGTCTACAGTTCTAACTATGGCTACACCTTC. This encodes CASSLDALVYSSNYGYTF.

This clonotype was seen repeatedly, ten times or more. This chain joins TRBV12-3 or TRBV12-4 and TRBJ2-5, with D unclear. Deletions cut 3 bases from V and 10 bases from J, with 18 bases between. There are 14 residues in the CDR3. The CDR3, as DNA: TGTGCCAGCAGTTTGTTTGCTCAAATTATAGACCAGTACTTC. Translation: CASSLFAQIIDQYF.

At least ten counts were recorded for this clonotype. This chain joins TRBV20-1 and TRBJ2-1; 8 bases are shared with TRBD2. Looked up from germline, CDR1 is DFQATT and CDR2 is SNEGSKA (reference sequence). Trimming took 2 bases from V and 4 from J; bases not matched to a gene: 7. This CDR3 contains 15 residues. The CDR3 sequence is CSARRRGGAYNEQFF. CDR3 DNA: TGCAGTGCTAGACGCCGGGGGGGAGCTTACAATGAGCAGTTCTTC.

There are many counts of this clonotype. The chain has TRBV12-3 or TRBV12-4 and TRBJ2-3; D unresolved. The V end was cut by 1 base, the J end by 6 bases, with 11 bases between. The length of the CDR3 is 14 residues. The chain's CDR3 is CASSLGLVADTQYF. In DNA form, the CDR3 reads TGTGCCAGCAGTTTAGGCCTAGTAGCCGATACGCAGTATTTT.

This clonotype was counted only a few times. The genes are TRBV20-1 and TRBJ2-3, with TRBD2 matching 7 bases. CDR3 length: 14 amino acids. V lost 7 bases to trimming and J lost 0 bases; unmatched junction nucleotides: 7. From germline, CDR1 is DFQATT and CDR2 SNEGSKA (reference sequence). CDR3: CSVSGPGSTDTQYF. The CDR3 DNA is TGCAGTGTTAGCGGGCCCGGTAGCACAGATACGCAGTATTTT.